This is a list of T cell receptor beta chains from one sample in a study of T cells in Graves' hyperthyroidism and ophthalmopathy. TCRdb ran MiXCR on the multiplex PCR reads and lists one entry per CDR3 protein. The repertoire has 450,000 to 650,000 distinct CDR3 sequences, 12% to 15% of them found once; the top ten carry roughly 7.7%. The sequencing sample was made of blood. The receptors shown here come from a woman aged 18-29 years with Graves' ophthalmopathy. The CDR3 runs from the conserved cysteine through the conserved F or W. The D gene is left open where the match is weak. For some rows the clone size is stated as once, few or many, or as a class when expanded; others skip it.

j_call v_call clone_size d_call cdr3_nt cdr3_aa
TRBJ2-3 TRBV28 many TRBD2 TGTGCCAGCAGCCCTCCTCTAGCGGGAGCGACAGATACGCAGTATTTT CASSPPLAGATDTQYF
TRBJ1-2 TRBV29-1 few TRBD1 TGCAGCGTTGGGGGACAGAACTATGGCTACACCTTC CSVGGQNYGYTF
TRBJ2-7 TRBV20-1 many TRBD1 TGCAGTGCTAGATCCGGGACAGGGAAGTACCACGAGCAGTACTTC CSARSGTGKYHEQYF
TRBJ2-5 TRBV7-2 many NA TGTGCCAGCAGCTTAGGCGGCCGGGACACGGAGACCCAGTACTTC CASSLGGRDTETQYF
TRBJ2-7 TRBV19 few NA TGTGCCAGTAGTTCCCCCTTCGAGCAGTACTTC CASSSPFEQYF
TRBJ2-7 TRBV20-1 many TRBD2 TGCAGTGCTAGTGGGACTAGCGGCAACGAGCAGTACTTC CSASGTSGNEQYF
TRBJ2-7 TRBV2 many NA TGTGCCAGCAGTCCGGATGGAAGCTCCTACGAGCAGTACTTC CASSPDGSSYEQYF
TRBJ2-7 TRBV9 many TRBD2 TGTGCCAGCAGCGCCGGGACTAGCCCCTACGAGCAGTACTTC CASSAGTSPYEQYF
TRBJ1-1 TRBV29-1 few NA TGCAGCGTTGACAGGGGCCGGGGGACTGAAGCTTTCTTT CSVDRGRGTEAFF
TRBJ1-2 TRBV2 once TRBD1 TGTGCCAGCAGAGCGGACAGGGCGCGAGGCTACACCTTC CASRADRARGYTF
TRBJ2-2 TRBV9 few NA TGTGCCAGCAGTAAGGGACGGGAGCTGTTTTTT CASSKGRELFF
TRBJ2-7 TRBV7-2 many TRBD2 TGTGCCAGCAGCTTAGCGCAGACTAGCGGGGGTGGGAAGCAGTACTTC CASSLAQTSGGGKQYF
TRBJ2-7 TRBV7-3 many NA TGTGCCAGCAGCTTATATGGGCAGAGCTCCTACGAGCAGTACTTC CASSLYGQSSYEQYF
TRBJ2-3 TRBV3-1 many NA TGTGCCAGCAGCCACAGTGGGGACTTCCTAGATACGCAGTATTTT CASSHSGDFLDTQYF
TRBJ2-2 TRBV12-3/TRBV12-4 many TRBD1 TGTGCCAGCAGTTGGGACAGGGAGAACACCGGGGAGCTGTTTTTT CASSWDRENTGELFF
TRBJ2-7 TRBV30 NA TRBD1 TGTGCCTGGAGCTCCGGGACAGACTACGAGCAGTACTTC CAWSSGTDYEQYF
TRBJ2-3 TRBV7-2 NA NA TGTGCCAGCAGCTCCAGGGAGCAGGGTACGCAGTATTTT CASSSREQGTQYF
TRBJ2-7 TRBV7-9 many NA TGTGCCAGCAGCTCAGGAGTCCCGGCCGAGCAGTACTTC CASSSGVPAEQYF
TRBJ2-2 TRBV20-1 few TRBD2 TGCAGTGCTAGAGGTCTCACCGGGACTAGCGGGAGACAGGACGTGAACACCGGGGAGCTGTTTTTT CSARGLTGTSGRQDVNTGELFF
TRBJ2-1 TRBV19 NA NA TGTGCCAGTAGTATTAGACCCCGCAATCAGTTCGGTGAGCAGTTCTTC CASSIRPRNQFGEQFF
TRBJ2-5 TRBV7-6 many TRBD1 TGTGCCAGCAGCCCGATGACAGGGGGCAGAGAGACCCAGTACTTC CASSPMTGGRETQYF
TRBJ2-2 TRBV6-5 many TRBD2 TGTGCCAGCAGTTACTCGGCTGAGAGTAGCGGGAGTGTCCCGAACACCGGGGAGCTGTTTTTT CASSYSAESSGSVPNTGELFF
TRBJ1-4 TRBV20-1 NA TRBD1 TGCAGTGCTAGATTTCCCGGCGGGACAGGGGGCGAAAAACTGTTTTTT CSARFPGGTGGEKLFF
TRBJ2-7 TRBV13 many NA TGTGCCAGCAGCCCTCGTATGGGCTACGAGCAGTACTTC CASSPRMGYEQYF
TRBJ1-4 TRBV7-9 NA TRBD1 TGTGCCAGCAGCCCAACCGGGACAGGGGTTCCAACTAGTGAAAAACTGTTTTTT CASSPTGTGVPTSEKLFF
TRBJ2-1 TRBV29-1 many TRBD2 TGCAGCGTTGAAGATCTCAGCGGGAGCGGGTATGAGCAGTTCTTC CSVEDLSGSGYEQFF
TRBJ2-7 TRBV2 few NA TGTGCCAGCAGTGAAGCCCGGAGGGGCTACGAGCAGTACTTC CASSEARRGYEQYF
TRBJ2-3 TRBV12-3/TRBV12-4 many NA TGTGCCAGCAGTTTACCAGGGGAGCTCACAGATACGCAGTATTTT CASSLPGELTDTQYF
TRBJ2-2 TRBV5-4 few TRBD2 TGTGCCAGCAGCTTGGGTTGGCTAGCGGGTCCCACCGGGGAGCTGTTTTTT CASSLGWLAGPTGELFF